What follows are 20 T cell receptor beta chains derived from one specimen sequenced in a study of spatial heterogeneity in lung cancer. Broader study findings: Higher tumor mutation counts went along with higher counts of expanded intratumoral alpha and beta TCRs.

These receptors lack a known antigen. Each CDR3 protein is one row after TCRdb ran MiXCR on the 5' RACE reads. Of some 23,000 distinct CDR3 sequences listed, 8.8% are singletons. Time point of the sample: sample taken at primary tumor resection. The material sequenced was lung tumor tissue, taken at surgery. The receptors come from a male donor with early-stage non-small cell lung cancer.

The table lists this clonotype with many counts. V and J are TRBV7-9 and TRBJ2-5; TRBD2 agrees at 10 bases. The CDR3 extends over 19 amino acids. V trimming: 3 bases; J trimming: 4 bases; junction bases outside the gene matches: 17. Germline-derived CDR1 and CDR2 are SEHNR and FQNEAQ (reference sequence). CDR3 bases: TGTGCCAGCAGCTTGGGAGCTAGCGGGGGTGCTCGCAGAACAGAGACCCAGTACTTC. Protein: CASSLGASGGARRTETQYF.

This clonotype was observed a few times. The chain recombines TRBV2 with TRBJ2-3; 10 nucleotides match TRBD2. V gave up 4 bases and J gave up 11 bases; unmatched junction bases: 6. The CDR3 consists of 13 residues. Germline-derived CDR1 and CDR2 are SNHLY and FYNNEI. The CDR3 DNA follows: TGTGCCAGCAGTGTGGTAGCGGGAGGTGAGCAGTATTTT. It encodes CASSVVAGGEQYF.

The sample holds many counts of this clonotype. J is TRBJ2-7 and V is TRBV28; no clear D gene. This CDR3 is 12 amino acids long. The V gene lost 7 bases and the J gene lost 3 bases, with 10 bases spanning the gap. Germline lookup yields CDR1 MDHEN and CDR2 SYDVKM. The CDR3 DNA reads as TGTGCCAGCAACGGCATTTTCTACGAGCAGTACTTC. It translates to CASNGIFYEQYF.

This clonotype was observed many times. V is TRBV28 and J is TRBJ2-5, with TRBD1 matching over 8 bases. CDR3 length equals 15 residues. Germline V lookup: CDR1 MDHEN, CDR2 SYDVKM. Trimming cost V 3 bases and J 3 bases; bases outside gene matches: 6. CDR3 sequence: CASSFKQGGEETQYF. Written as DNA, the CDR3 is TGTGCCAGCAGTTTCAAACAGGGGGGAGAAGAGACCCAGTACTTC.

V is TRBV28 and J is TRBJ2-1; 10 bases map to TRBD2. With 5 bases clipped from V and 3 bases from J, the junction kept 4 bases outside the gene matches. From germline, CDR1 is MDHEN and CDR2 SYDVKM. This CDR3 spans 15 amino acids. The CDR3 sequence: CASSTGTSDYNEQFF. The CDR3, as DNA: TGTGCCAGCAGTACCGGGACTAGCGACTACAATGAGCAGTTCTTC.

This clonotype was detected many times. The V gene is TRBV28, the J gene TRBJ1-2; D unresolved. Between the trimmed V and J ends, which lost 6 bases and 4 bases, there was a span of 12 bases. This CDR3 is 13 amino acids long. Germline V gene lookup returns CDR1 MDHEN and CDR2 SYDVKM. CDR3 region: CASRNRASYGYTF. The CDR3 coding sequence is TGTGCCAGCAGAAACCGGGCCAGCTATGGCTACACCTTC.

This clonotype was counted only a few times. The V call is TRBV7-2, the J call TRBJ2-1; 15 nucleotides agree with TRBD2. The germline gives CDR1 SGHTA, CDR2 FQGNSA. The CDR3 spans 16 residues. V lost 0 bases, J lost 10 bases, and 4 bases stayed unmatched. The DNA of the CDR3 is TGTGCCAGCAGCTTAGCGGGACTAGCGGGGGGCAAGGAGCAGTTCTTC. Amino acids: CASSLAGLAGGKEQFF.

This clonotype was counted at least ten times. This chain uses TRBV4-2 with TRBJ1-3; TRBD1 might be the D (5 bases). The CDR3 sequence is 16 residues long. The germline V gene has CDR1 LGHNA and CDR2 YNFKEQ. V was shortened by 0 bases and J by 0 bases, with 9 bases between the two germline ends. The CDR3, as DNA: TGTGCCAGCAGCCAAGATGGCCAGGGCTCTGGAAACACCATATATTTT. Protein: CASSQDGQGSGNTIYF.

In its sample, this clonotype ranks as medium-sized (0.01 to 0.1%). The chain employs TRBV24-1 and TRBJ2-1; TRBD1 matches at 8 bases. Germline V gene lookup returns CDR1 KGHDR and CDR2 SFDVKD. The CDR3 is 16 residues long. V was clipped by 7 bases and J by 0 bases; unmatched bases: 7. CDR3 coding DNA: TGTGCCACCAGGGGCATGACAGGGGCCTCCTACAATGAGCAGTTCTTC. Protein: CATRGMTGASYNEQFF.

This rearrangement joins TRBV28 to TRBJ2-7; 14 nucleotides line up with TRBD2. The CDR3 is made up of 17 amino acids. The junction had 12 bases not matched to a gene; V was cut back by 5 bases and J by 6 bases. Germline CDR1 reads MDHEN; CDR2 reads SYDVKM. The CDR3 spells CASSPAGLAGGSSEQYF. The CDR3 bases are TGTGCCAGCAGTCCCGCCGGACTAGCGGGAGGTTCATCCGAGCAGTACTTC. The variable domain in full, with the rest retrieved from reference TRBV28 and TRBJ2-7, is DVKVTQSSRYLVKRTGEKVFLECVQDMDHENMFWYRQDPGLGLRLIYFSYDVKMKEKGDIPEGYSVSREKKERFSLILESASTNQTSMYLCASSPAGLAGGSSEQYFGPGTRLTVT.

The rearrangement uses TRBV6-5 and TRBJ2-2; D unclear. With 6 bases removed from V and 2 bases from J, the gap between germline ends came to 10 bases. The germline CDR1 and CDR2 sequences are MNHEY and SVGAGI. This CDR3 is 14 amino acids long. CDR3 bases: TGTGCCAGCAGGCCCGACTTCAACACCGGGGAGCTGTTTTTT. Amino acids: CASRPDFNTGELFF.

This clonotype was observed many times. V and J are TRBV9 and TRBJ1-2; no firm D call. CDR3 length equals 11 residues. Germline V gene sequence: CDR1 SGDLS, CDR2 YYNGEE. V was pared by 3 bases and J by 2 bases, with 2 bases between. Here the CDR3 reads CASSGNYGYTF. For the CDR3, the DNA is TGTGCCAGCAGCGGGAACTATGGCTACACCTTC.

This clonotype was found many times. The chain combines TRBV28 with TRBJ2-7, with a tentative D call TRBD1 (6 bases). The CDR3 is made up of 13 amino acids. Deletions cut 4 bases from V and 2 bases from J, with 9 bases between. Looked up from germline, CDR1 is MDHEN and CDR2 is SYDVKM. In nucleotides, the CDR3 is TGTGCCAGCAGTTCCGGACAGACCTACGAGCAGTACTTC. It translates to CASSSGQTYEQYF.

Many counts were recorded for this clonotype. This chain connects TRBV9 to TRBJ2-2, with TRBD2 matching 9 bases. The CDR3 totals 17 residues. V trimming: 4 bases; J trimming: 1 base; junction bases outside the gene matches: 8. Germline V gene sequence: CDR1 SGDLS, CDR2 YYNGEE. CDR3 residues: CASSPRVLAGNTGELFF. In nucleotides, the CDR3 is TGTGCCAGCAGCCCCCGGGTACTAGCGGGGAACACCGGGGAGCTGTTTTTT.

With respect to this clonotype: Given a much more abundant clone one base away, this may be a read error. This sequence joins TRBV6-2 or TRBV6-3 and TRBJ1-1, with D possibly matching TRBD1 (6 bases). The CDR3 contains 13 residues. CDR1 and CDR2 from the germline V gene are MNHEY and SVGEGT. The CDR3 coding sequence is TGTGCCAGCAATTACCAGGGGAGCACTGAAGCTCTCTTT. The encoded protein is CASNYQGSTEALF.

This clonotype was detected many times. This chain links TRBV5-6 with TRBJ2-1, with 7 bases identical to TRBD2. The CDR3 length is 13 residues. Germline V lookup: CDR1 SGHDT, CDR2 YYEEEE. After removal of 5 bases from V and 6 bases from J, the junction contained 5 bases not matched to a gene. For the CDR3, the DNA is TGTGCCAGCAGGGGGCTAGCGGTCAATGAGCAGTTCTTC. Its protein product is CASRGLAVNEQFF.

This clonotype came up many times. V is TRBV7-8 and J is TRBJ1-6; the D gene is possibly TRBD1 (5 bases). Per the germline V gene, CDR1 is SGHVS and CDR2 is FQNEAQ. Trimming cost V 4 bases and J 5 bases, with 12 bases left between them. This CDR3 is 15 amino acids long. The CDR3 spells CASSWGRRNNSPLHF. Written as DNA, the CDR3 is TGTGCCAGCAGCTGGGGCAGGAGAAATAATTCACCCCTCCACTTT.

CDR3 sequence: CSARDTLAANNEQFF. In DNA form, the CDR3 reads TGCAGTGCTAGAGATACGCTAGCGGCTAACAATGAGCAGTTCTTC. The chain uses TRBV20-1 and TRBJ2-1; 7 positions match TRBD2. The CDR3 extends over 15 amino acids. Germline V gene sequence: CDR1 DFQATT, CDR2 SNEGSKA (reference sequence). V lost 0 bases to trimming and J lost 5 bases; unmatched junction nucleotides: 7.

Many counts were recorded for this clonotype. V usage is TRBV5-4 and J usage is TRBJ1-2; the match to TRBD1 covers 7 bases. V dropped 4 bases and J dropped 5; count of bases not matched to a gene: 17. This CDR3 spans 17 amino acids. Germline CDR1 is SGHNT and CDR2 is YYREEE (reference sequence). The CDR3 region is CASSANPGGGGAYGYTF. The CDR3 DNA is TGTGCCAGCAGCGCAAACCCCGGCGGAGGGGGCGCTTATGGCTACACCTTC.

This chain uses TRBV5-1 with TRBJ2-5; the D gene is possibly TRBD1 (6 bases). Germline CDR1 and CDR2: SGHRS and YFSETQ. The CDR3 consists of 15 residues. V lost 4 bases and J 5 bases, leaving 18 bases between the germline ends. CDR3 region: CASSLPTGGRETQYF. The CDR3 DNA reads as TGCGCCAGCAGCCTCCCGACAGGAGGAAGGGAGACCCAGTACTTC.